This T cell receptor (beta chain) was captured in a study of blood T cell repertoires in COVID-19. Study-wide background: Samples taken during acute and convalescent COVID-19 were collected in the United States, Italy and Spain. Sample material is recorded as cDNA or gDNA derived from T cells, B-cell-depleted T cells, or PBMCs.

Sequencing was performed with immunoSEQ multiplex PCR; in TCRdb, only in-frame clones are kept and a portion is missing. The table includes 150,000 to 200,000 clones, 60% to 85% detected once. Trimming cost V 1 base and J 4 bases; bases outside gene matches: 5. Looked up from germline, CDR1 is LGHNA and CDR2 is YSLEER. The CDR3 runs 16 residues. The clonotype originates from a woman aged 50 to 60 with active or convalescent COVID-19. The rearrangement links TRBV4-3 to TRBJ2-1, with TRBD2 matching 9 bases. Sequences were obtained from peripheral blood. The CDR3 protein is CASSQGASGVYNEQFF. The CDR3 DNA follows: TGCGCCAGCAGCCAAGGGGCTAGCGGGGTATACAATGAGCAGTTCTTC.